What follows are 30 T cell receptor beta chains derived from one specimen sequenced in a study of tumor-infiltrating lymphocytes in localized non-small cell lung cancer. TCRdb's table, derived via immunoSEQ multiplex PCR, lists solely in-frame clones and lacks some. Here the sample spans some 21,000 clones, approximately 80% being singletons. The sequencing sample was made of lung tumor tissue. The source of these receptors is a human donor with non-small cell lung cancer.

V gene TRBV7-2 combines with J gene TRBJ2-5, with D possibly matching TRBD2 (6 bases). The CDR3 covers 14 residues. The germline CDR1 and CDR2 sequences are SGHTA and FQGNSA. With 6 bases removed from V and 2 bases from J, the gap between germline ends came to 13 bases. In DNA form, the CDR3 reads TGTGCCAGCAGTTGGGGACTTCGGCAAGAGACCCAGTACTTC. Translation gives CASSWGLRQETQYF.

The chain combines TRBV2 with TRBJ1-1; tentative D call: TRBD1 (6 bases). The CDR3 contains 14 residues. Trimming stripped 4 bases from V and 4 bases from J, with 13 bases between. Germline V CDR1 and CDR2: SNHLY, FYNNEI. CDR3 in DNA: TGTGCCAGCAGTGCAGAGGGAGGGGGCACTGAAGCTTTCTTT. It translates to CASSAEGGGTEAFF.

DNA for the CDR3: TGCGCCAGCAGCCAAATCCCGAGCGGGACTAGAAACTACGAGCAGTACTTC. Its protein is CASSQIPSGTRNYEQYF. The chain links TRBV4-1 to TRBJ2-7, with 8 bases that match TRBD2. The V segment lost 2 bases and the J segment 3 bases; nucleotides outside the gene matches: 12. CDR3 size: 17 residues. Germline V gives CDR1 MGHRA, CDR2 YSYEKL.

This clone was observed once. The genes are TRBV7-9 and TRBJ2-6; D remains ambiguous. The CDR3 extends over 16 amino acids. From germline, CDR1 is SEHNR and CDR2 FQNEAQ (reference sequence). Trimming pared 1 base from V and 0 bases from J, leaving 7 bases between. The CDR3 bases are TGTGCCAGCAGCTTAGTAGTCTCCTCTGGGGCCAACGTCCTGACTTTC. This codes for CASSLVVSSGANVLTF.

This chain links TRBV5-1 with TRBJ2-5, with no clear D. The V and J ends lost 0 bases and 4 bases respectively, with 13 bases between them. Germline V gene lookup returns CDR1 SGHRS and CDR2 YFSETQ. The CDR3 sequence is 15 residues long. The CDR3 DNA reads TGCGCCAGCAGCTTGGGGCACCCCGGTGGAGAGACCCAGTACTTC. The encoded protein is CASSLGHPGGETQYF. Full variable domain (outside the CDR3, taken from reference TRBV5-1 and TRBJ2-5): KAGVTQTPRYLIKTRGQQVTLSCSPISGHRSVSWYQQTPGQGLQFLFEYFSETQRNKGNFPGRFSGRQFSNSRSEMNVSTLELGDSALYLCASSLGHPGGETQYFGPGTRLLVL.

This clone has only one observation. The V call is TRBV7-6, the J call TRBJ2-1; 8 bases map to TRBD2. The CDR3 is made up of 16 amino acids. V lost 4 bases and J lost 1; bases outside the gene matches: 6. Germline V CDR1 and CDR2: SGHVS, FNYEAQ. The CDR3 reads CASSSRPGGSYNEQFF. CDR3 sequence (DNA): TGTGCCAGCAGCTCGAGACCGGGAGGGTCCTACAATGAGCAGTTCTTC.

The chain couples TRBV10-3 to TRBJ1-5; no firm D call. The ends were cut back, 0 bases at V and 7 bases at J, with 7 bases in the middle. The CDR3 loop spans 13 amino acids. Germline V gene lookup returns CDR1 ENHRY and CDR2 SYGVKD. This chain's CDR3 is CAISESRAQPQHF. The CDR3 nucleotides are TGTGCCATCAGTGAGTCCCGGGCCCAGCCCCAGCATTTT.

V usage is TRBV7-9 and J usage is TRBJ2-2, with D maybe TRBD2 (6 bases). The CDR3 loop spans 15 amino acids. Germline V gene data show CDR1 as SEHNR and CDR2 as FQNEAQ (reference sequence). The V end lost 0 bases, the J end lost 8 bases, and 13 bases lay between the germline ends. The chain's CDR3 is CASSLAAGFGGELFF. CDR3 in DNA: TGTGCCAGCAGCTTAGCGGCGGGGTTTGGAGGGGAGCTGTTTTTT.

This chain joins TRBV19 and TRBJ2-3, with a tentative D call TRBD2 (5 bases). Germline V gene data show CDR1 as LNHDA and CDR2 as SQIVND (reference sequence). Trimming left V 2 bases short and J 7 bases short, with 19 bases between. The CDR3 length is 16 residues. CDR3 DNA sequence: TGTGCCAGTAGTATATCCTCCCTCCTAGCAATGAATACGCAGTATTTT. Amino acid sequence: CASSISSLLAMNTQYF.

The chain has TRBV9 and TRBJ2-2, with D hard to call. Trimming pared 3 bases from V and 7 bases from J, leaving 7 bases between. The CDR3 spans 12 residues. The germline CDR1 and CDR2 sequences are SGDLS and YYNGEE. This chain's CDR3 is CASSAFHGELFF. For the CDR3, the DNA is TGTGCCAGCAGCGCATTCCACGGGGAGCTGTTTTTT.

This clone has just a few counts. The J gene is TRBJ1-2, the V gene TRBV18; TRBD1 is a possible D gene (6 bases). Germline CDR1 KGHSH, CDR2 LQKENI. V lost 2 bases and J lost 3, with 10 bases in between. This CDR3 has 14 amino acids. The CDR3 region is CASSPATGHYGYTF. CDR3 DNA: TGTGCCAGCTCACCAGCGACAGGTCACTATGGCTACACCTTC.

This clone has only one observation. The rearrangement joins TRBV7-2 to TRBJ2-3; D possibly corresponds to TRBD2 (6 bases). The CDR3 totals 15 residues. Trimming removed 5 bases from V and 0 bases from J, with 12 bases in between. From germline, CDR1 is SGHTA and CDR2 FQGNSA. Here the CDR3 DNA reads TGTGCCAGCAGCCCCCAGCGGGCTAGCACAGATACGCAGTATTTT. It codes for CASSPQRASTDTQYF.

This clone was seen a single time. The V and J genes are TRBV30 and TRBJ2-2; 7 nucleotides agree with TRBD2. Trimming took 0 bases from V and 7 from J; bases not matched to a gene: 11. Germline CDR1 is GTSNPN and CDR2 is SVGIG (reference sequence). There are 16 residues in the CDR3. Here the CDR3 reads CAWSVRASGLNGELFF. CDR3 bases: TGTGCCTGGAGTGTACGGGCTAGCGGTTTAAACGGGGAGCTGTTTTTT. Filled out from reference TRBV30 and TRBJ2-2, the complete variable domain reads SQTIHQWPATLVQPVGSPLSLECTVEGTSNPNLYWYRQAAGRGLQLLFYSVGIGQISSEVPQNLSASRPQDRQFILSSKKLLLSDSGFYLCAWSVRASGLNGELFFGEGSRLTVL.

The CDR3 DNA reads as TGTGCCACCAGCAGAGAAGTCAGTGACTATGGCTACACCTTC. It translates to CATSREVSDYGYTF. The V gene is TRBV15, the J gene TRBJ1-2; D unresolved. Between the trimmed V and J ends, which lost 0 bases and 3 bases, there was a span of 8 bases. The germline V gene encodes CDR1 LNHNV and CDR2 YYDKDF (reference sequence). This CDR3 is 14 amino acids long.

The J gene is TRBJ1-1, the V gene TRBV7-6; D is ambiguous. CDR3 size: 15 residues. Trimming took off 1 base at V and 1 base at J, with 10 bases between the two ends. Germline V CDR1 and CDR2: SGHVS, FNYEAQ. CDR3 nucleotides: TGTGCCAGCAGCTTAGGTTCACAGCCGAACACTGAAGCTTTCTTT. As protein: CASSLGSQPNTEAFF.

V usage is TRBV11-2 and J usage is TRBJ2-7, with D possibly matching TRBD2 (7 bases). The CDR3 spans 14 residues. Germline V gene lookup returns CDR1 SGHAT and CDR2 FQNNGV. Trimming shortened V by 5 bases and J by 5 bases, and 16 bases separated the two germline ends. The CDR3 coding sequence is TGTGCCAGCAGCCTAAGGGGGGGCTTGGACGAGCAGTACTTC. Translated, it gives CASSLRGGLDEQYF.

This rearrangement joins TRBV29-1 to TRBJ1-4; D may be TRBD1 (5 bases). The CDR3 length is 12 residues. With 8 bases removed from V and 5 bases from J, the gap between germline ends came to 12 bases. Germline V CDR1 and CDR2: SQVTM, ANQGSEA. The CDR3 loop reads CSSQGVNEKLFF. The CDR3 DNA reads TGCAGCTCCCAAGGGGTAAATGAAAAACTGTTTTTT.

The gene calls are TRBV7-2 and TRBJ2-3; D gene unclear. Germline V CDR1 and CDR2: SGHTA, FQGNSA. V was trimmed by 1 base and J by 0 bases, leaving 8 bases between them. CDR3 length: 15 residues. CDR3 amino acids: CASSLGLTSTDTQYF. DNA of the CDR3: TGTGCCAGCAGCTTAGGTCTGACTAGCACAGATACGCAGTATTTT.

The chain carries TRBV9 and TRBJ1-1; D not certain. The CDR3 loop spans 12 amino acids. Germline V CDR1 and CDR2: SGDLS, YYNGEE. V lost 3 bases and J 8 bases, leaving 11 bases between the germline ends. The CDR3 DNA is TGTGCCAGCAGCGGTTATGGGAGGGAAGCTTTCTTT. Its protein is CASSGYGREAFF. Combining the CDR3 with reference TRBV9 and TRBJ1-1 gives the whole variable domain DSGVTQTPKHLITATGQRVTLRCSPRSGDLSVYWYQQSLDQGLQFLIQYYNGEERAKGNILERFSAQQFPDLHSELNLSSLELGDSALYFCASSGYGREAFFGQGTRLTVV.

The chain carries TRBV27 and TRBJ2-3, with unresolved D. This CDR3 is built from 12 residues. With 5 bases removed from V and 5 bases from J, the gap between germline ends came to 8 bases. Per germline, CDR1 MNHEY and CDR2 SMNVEV (reference sequence). CDR3 bases: TGTGCCAGCAGTGAAGGGCTAGATACGCAGTATTTT. It translates to CASSEGLDTQYF.

The chain combines TRBV28 with TRBJ2-7; D tentatively fits TRBD1 or TRBD2 (5 bases each). The CDR3 runs to 17 residues. V lost 5 bases and J lost 3, with 23 bases in between. The germline V gene has CDR1 MDHEN and CDR2 SYDVKM. Written as DNA, the CDR3 is TGTGCCAGCAGTCCTCCCCAGGGATCCCGTGGAGGCTACGAGCAGTACTTC. Encoded protein: CASSPPQGSRGGYEQYF.

V is TRBV19 and J is TRBJ1-1; D remains unclear. With 9 bases removed from V and 6 bases from J, the gap between germline ends came to 23 bases. The V gene's germline CDR1 is LNHDA and CDR2 SQIVND (reference sequence). The CDR3 loop spans 15 amino acids. CDR3: CASTNERLSLSEAFF. CDR3 nucleotide sequence: TGTGCCAGCACCAATGAGAGACTATCGCTCTCTGAAGCTTTCTTT.

This chain uses TRBV6-1 with TRBJ2-5, with 11 bases fitting TRBD1. CDR3 size: 14 residues. With 6 bases clipped from V and 4 bases from J, the junction kept 4 bases outside the gene matches. CDR1 is MNHNS and CDR2 is SASEGT in the germline V gene. The CDR3: CASRPGQGGETQYF. CDR3 sequence (DNA): TGTGCCAGCAGACCGGGACAGGGGGGAGAGACCCAGTACTTC.

The chain employs TRBV19 and TRBJ2-7; D ambiguous. Germline values: CDR1 LNHDA, CDR2 SQIVND (reference sequence). This CDR3 contains 14 residues. Trimming removed 6 bases from V and 1 base from J, with 13 bases in between. For the CDR3, the DNA is TGTGCCAGTAGGTTGACATCCCAGTCCTACGAGCAGTACTTC. It encodes CASRLTSQSYEQYF.

The chain recombines TRBV7-2 with TRBJ1-2; D uncertain. Germline CDR1 and CDR2: SGHTA and FQGNSA. CDR3 length equals 12 residues. V lost 3 bases and J lost 2, with 4 bases in between. CDR3 DNA: TGTGCCAGCAGCTTCCGGAACTATGGCTACACCTTC. Its translation is CASSFRNYGYTF.

The V call is TRBV15, the J call TRBJ1-1, with 7 positions matching TRBD1. Germline V CDR1 and CDR2: LNHNV, YYDKDF (reference sequence). CDR3 length: 15 residues. J was trimmed by 4 bases and V by 0 bases; bases with no gene match: 5. This CDR3 reads CATSRDGQVGTEAFF. The CDR3 region has the DNA TGTGCCACCAGCAGAGACGGACAGGTTGGCACTGAAGCTTTCTTT.

The chain joins TRBV29-1 to TRBJ1-1, with D uncertain. This CDR3 is built from 11 residues. Trimming stripped 6 bases from V and 8 bases from J, with 13 bases between. Germline V gene data show CDR1 as SQVTM and CDR2 as ANQGSEA. CDR3: CSVHQSAEAFF. DNA of the CDR3: TGCAGCGTCCACCAAAGCGCGGAAGCTTTCTTT.

V gene TRBV6-5 combines with J gene TRBJ1-2; 11 bases line up with TRBD1. This CDR3 has 15 amino acids. V was pared by 2 bases and J by 8 bases, with 7 bases of the junction left unmatched. Per germline, CDR1 MNHEY and CDR2 SVGAGI. In DNA form, the CDR3 reads TGTGCCAGCAGTTACGTGTGGACAGGGGGCGCCGGCTACACCTTC. Its protein product is CASSYVWTGGAGYTF.

The CDR3 sequence is CASRRGHEQYF. The CDR3 region has the DNA TGTGCCAGCAGGCGGGGTCACGAGCAGTACTTC. J is TRBJ2-7 and V is TRBV28; tentatively, D is TRBD2 (6 bases). V lost 6 bases, J lost 5 bases, and 8 bases lay in between. This CDR3 is built from 11 residues. Germline lookup yields CDR1 MDHEN and CDR2 SYDVKM.

This clone was recorded once. The chain carries TRBV5-1 and TRBJ2-7; D is ambiguous. This CDR3 has 15 amino acids. Trimming cost V 0 bases and J 3 bases, with 13 bases left between them. The germline gives CDR1 SGHRS, CDR2 YFSETQ. In nucleotides, the CDR3 is TGCGCCAGCAGCTTGGGCGCGGCGGTGGACTACGAGCAGTACTTC. Its protein product is CASSLGAAVDYEQYF. Complete variable domain (other parts from reference TRBV5-1 and TRBJ2-7): KAGVTQTPRYLIKTRGQQVTLSCSPISGHRSVSWYQQTPGQGLQFLFEYFSETQRNKGNFPGRFSGRQFSNSRSEMNVSTLELGDSALYLCASSLGAAVDYEQYFGPGTRLTVT.